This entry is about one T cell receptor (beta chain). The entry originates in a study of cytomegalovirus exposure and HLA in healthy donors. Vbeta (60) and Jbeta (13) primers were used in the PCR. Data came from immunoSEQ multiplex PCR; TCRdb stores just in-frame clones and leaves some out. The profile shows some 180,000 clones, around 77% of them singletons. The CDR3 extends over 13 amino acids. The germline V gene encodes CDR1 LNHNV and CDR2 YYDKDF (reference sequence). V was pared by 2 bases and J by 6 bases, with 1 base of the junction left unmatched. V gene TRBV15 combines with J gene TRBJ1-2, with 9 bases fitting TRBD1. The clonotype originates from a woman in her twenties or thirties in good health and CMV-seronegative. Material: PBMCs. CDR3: CATSRRTGDGYTF. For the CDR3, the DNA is TGTGCCACCAGCAGAAGGACAGGGGATGGCTACACCTTC.